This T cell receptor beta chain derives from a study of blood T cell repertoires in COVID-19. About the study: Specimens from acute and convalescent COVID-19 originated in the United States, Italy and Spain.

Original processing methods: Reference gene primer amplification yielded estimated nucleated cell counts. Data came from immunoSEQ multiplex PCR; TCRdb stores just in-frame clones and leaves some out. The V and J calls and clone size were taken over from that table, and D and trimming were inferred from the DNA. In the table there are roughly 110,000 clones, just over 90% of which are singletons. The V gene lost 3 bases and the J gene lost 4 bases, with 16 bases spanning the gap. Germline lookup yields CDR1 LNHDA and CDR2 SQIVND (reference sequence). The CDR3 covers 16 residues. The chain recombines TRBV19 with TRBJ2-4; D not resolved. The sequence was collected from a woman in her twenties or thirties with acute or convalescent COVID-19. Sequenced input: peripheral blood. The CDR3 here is CASSIISADKKNIQYF. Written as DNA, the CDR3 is TGTGCCAGTAGTATTATAAGCGCAGATAAAAAAAACATTCAGTACTTC.